A single sample is the source of the 3 T cell receptor beta chains below, sequenced in a study of blood T cells in healthy people across ages. Sample-barcoded 5' priming and a J-beta primer mix drove a second PCR of roughly 7 to 11 cycles. TCRdb re-derived calls from the 5' RACE reads in MiXCR, one entry per CDR3 protein. The sample has roughly 1,800,000 distinct CDR3 sequences, around half seen once. Sequencing input: blood. These receptors originate from a woman aged 40 to 50 in good health.

V and J are TRBV12-3 or TRBV12-4 and TRBJ2-1, with TRBD2 matching 14 bases. V lost 5 bases to trimming and J lost 4 bases; unmatched junction nucleotides: 10. The CDR3 totals 18 residues. This chain's CDR3 is CASSQAGTSGGLYNEQFF. The CDR3 bases are TGTGCCAGCAGTCAAGCCGGGACTAGCGGGGGACTTTACAATGAGCAGTTCTTC.

The chain carries TRBV4-1 and TRBJ1-4; D not resolved. V was shortened by 11 bases and J by 5 bases, with 15 bases between the two germline ends. The CDR3 extends over 13 amino acids. Germline V gene data show CDR1 as MGHRA and CDR2 as YSYEKL. This chain's CDR3 is CAAGRRGNEKLFF. DNA of the CDR3: TGCGCCGCCGGGAGGAGAGGGAATGAAAAACTGTTTTTT.

V usage is TRBV3-1 and J usage is TRBJ2-5, with 9 bases aligning to TRBD2. The CDR3 sequence is 17 residues long. Trimming cost V 0 bases and J 2 bases; bases outside gene matches: 7. Germline-derived CDR1 and CDR2 are LGHDT and YNNKEL (reference sequence). Here the CDR3 reads CASSQDTASGEQETQYF. CDR3 bases: TGTGCCAGCAGCCAAGATACGGCTAGCGGGGAACAAGAGACCCAGTACTTC.